This T cell receptor (beta chain) was captured by sequencing in a study of cytotoxic CD8 clonotypes in ibrutinib-treated CLL. Profiling relied on immunoSEQ multiplex PCR, and the TCRdb table lists in-frame clones only, not all of them. The sample holds 130,000 to 150,000 clones, approximately 90% seen once. V shed 4 bases and J shed 0 bases, with 13 bases lying between them. CDR3 length: 16 residues. Germline V gene sequence: CDR1 MDHEN, CDR2 SYDVKM. The sequencing here drew on PBMCs, taken after 12 months of ibrutinib treatment. This chain links TRBV28 with TRBJ2-1; perhaps TRBD2 as D (5 bases). This TCR was recovered from a human donor with chronic lymphocytic leukemia. CDR3 residues: CASSSTRDSSYNEQFF. DNA of the CDR3: TGTGCCAGCAGTTCCACGAGGGATAGCTCCTACAATGAGCAGTTCTTC.